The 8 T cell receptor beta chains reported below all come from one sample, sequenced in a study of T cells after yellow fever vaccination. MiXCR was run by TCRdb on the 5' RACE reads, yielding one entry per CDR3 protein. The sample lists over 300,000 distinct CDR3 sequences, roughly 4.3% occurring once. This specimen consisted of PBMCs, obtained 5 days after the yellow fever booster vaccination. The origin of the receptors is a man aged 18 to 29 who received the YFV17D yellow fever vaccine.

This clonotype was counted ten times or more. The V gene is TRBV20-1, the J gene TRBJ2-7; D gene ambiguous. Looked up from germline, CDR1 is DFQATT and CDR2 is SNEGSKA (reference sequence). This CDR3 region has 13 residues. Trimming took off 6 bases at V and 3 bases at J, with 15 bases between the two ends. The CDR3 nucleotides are TGCAGTGCACAAAAGGCTACTGGCTACGAGCAGTACTTC. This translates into CSAQKATGYEQYF.

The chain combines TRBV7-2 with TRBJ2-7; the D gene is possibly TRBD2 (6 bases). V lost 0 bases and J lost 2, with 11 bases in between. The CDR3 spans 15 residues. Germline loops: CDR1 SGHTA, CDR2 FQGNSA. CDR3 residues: CASSLAGTGAYEQYF. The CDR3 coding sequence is TGTGCCAGCAGCTTAGCAGGTACGGGGGCCTACGAGCAGTACTTC.

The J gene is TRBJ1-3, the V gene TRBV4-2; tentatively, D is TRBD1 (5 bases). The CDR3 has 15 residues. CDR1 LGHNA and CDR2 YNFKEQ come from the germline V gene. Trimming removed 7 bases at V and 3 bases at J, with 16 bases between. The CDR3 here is CASTPSGKVGNTIYF. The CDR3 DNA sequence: TGTGCCAGCACGCCTTCAGGGAAGGTTGGAAACACCATATATTTT.

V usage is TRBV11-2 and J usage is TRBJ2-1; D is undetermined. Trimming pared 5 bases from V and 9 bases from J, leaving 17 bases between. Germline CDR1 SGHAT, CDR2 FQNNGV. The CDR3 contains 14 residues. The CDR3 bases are TGTGCCAGCAGCCCAACGGCCCTTTTCACTGAGCAGTTCTTC. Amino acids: CASSPTALFTEQFF.

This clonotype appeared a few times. CDR3: CASSLGRGTFTDTQYF. The DNA of the CDR3 is TGCGCCAGCAGCTTGGGGCGGGGGACCTTCACAGATACGCAGTATTTT. This chain links TRBV5-1 with TRBJ2-3; 7 bases fit TRBD2. V shed 0 bases, J shed 2 bases, and the junction held 6 bases outside the gene matches. The CDR3 consists of 16 residues. Germline V CDR1 and CDR2: SGHRS, YFSETQ.

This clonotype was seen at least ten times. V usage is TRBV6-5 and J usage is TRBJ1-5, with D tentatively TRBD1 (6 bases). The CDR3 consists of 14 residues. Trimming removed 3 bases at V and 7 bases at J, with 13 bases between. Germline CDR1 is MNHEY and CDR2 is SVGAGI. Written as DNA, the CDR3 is TGTGCCAGCAGTTATGTGGGGGCGGGCCAGCCCCAGCATTTT. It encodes CASSYVGAGQPQHF.

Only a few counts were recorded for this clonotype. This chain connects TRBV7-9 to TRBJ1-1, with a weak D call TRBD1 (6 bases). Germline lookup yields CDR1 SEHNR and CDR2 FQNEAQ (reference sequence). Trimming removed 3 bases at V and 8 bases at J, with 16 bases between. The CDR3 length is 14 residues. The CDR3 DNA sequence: TGTGCCAGCAGCTTGGGAGGTAGGGGGGGCGAAGCTTTCTTT. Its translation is CASSLGGRGGEAFF.

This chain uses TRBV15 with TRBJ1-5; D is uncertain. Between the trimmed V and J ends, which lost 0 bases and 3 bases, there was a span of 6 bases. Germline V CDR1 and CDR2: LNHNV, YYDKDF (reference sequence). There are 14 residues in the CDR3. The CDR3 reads CATSRDAANQPQHF. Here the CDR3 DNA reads TGTGCCACCAGCAGAGACGCAGCCAATCAGCCCCAGCATTTT.